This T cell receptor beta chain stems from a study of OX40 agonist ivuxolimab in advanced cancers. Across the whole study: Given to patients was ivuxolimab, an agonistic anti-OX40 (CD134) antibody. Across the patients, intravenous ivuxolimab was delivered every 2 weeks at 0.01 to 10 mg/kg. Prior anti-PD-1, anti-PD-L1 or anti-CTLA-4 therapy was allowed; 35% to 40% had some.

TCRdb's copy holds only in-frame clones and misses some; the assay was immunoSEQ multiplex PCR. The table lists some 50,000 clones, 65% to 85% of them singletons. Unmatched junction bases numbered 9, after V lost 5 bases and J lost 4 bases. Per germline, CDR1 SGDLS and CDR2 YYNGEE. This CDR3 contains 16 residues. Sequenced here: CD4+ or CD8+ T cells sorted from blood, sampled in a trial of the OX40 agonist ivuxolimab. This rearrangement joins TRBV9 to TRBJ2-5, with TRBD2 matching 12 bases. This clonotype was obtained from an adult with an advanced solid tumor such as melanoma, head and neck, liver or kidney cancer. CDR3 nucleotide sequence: TGTGCCAGCAGTGTTACTCCGGGACTAGCGGGAGAGACCCAGTACTTC. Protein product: CASSVTPGLAGETQYF.